The 20 T cell receptor beta chains presented below share a single source sample, sequenced in a study of neurological immune-mediated disorders. TCRdb re-derived calls from the 5' RACE reads in MiXCR, one entry per CDR3 protein. The sample holds approximately 80,000 distinct CDR3 sequences, 5.8% seen once. Time point reported: longitudinal time-point 2. The sequenced material came from PBMCs. The receptor source for this set is a woman in her sixties with multiple sclerosis.

This clonotype ranks as medium-sized. The chain combines TRBV5-1 with TRBJ2-4; 9 bases fit TRBD1. This CDR3 comprises 15 residues. CDR1 is SGHRS and CDR2 is YFSETQ in the germline V gene. The trim removed 4 bases at V and 8 bases at J, leaving 10 bases unmatched. This chain's CDR3 is CASSIDGQGWDIQYF. CDR3 coding DNA: TGCGCCAGCAGCATTGACGGACAGGGGTGGGACATTCAGTACTTC.

This clonotype turned up a few times. The chain carries TRBV5-1 and TRBJ2-7; D may be TRBD2 (5 bases). Trimming removed 3 bases from V and 6 bases from J, with 19 bases in between. CDR3 size: 15 residues. The germline gives CDR1 SGHRS, CDR2 YFSETQ. CDR3 nucleotide sequence: TGCGCCAGCAGCTCGGACGGGGTTCAAGTTTTCGAGCAGTACTTC. Amino acids: CASSSDGVQVFEQYF.

In regard to this clonotype: This may stem from a read error, because a much larger clone lies one nucleotide away. The genes are TRBV4-2 and TRBJ2-3, with D possibly being TRBD2 (6 bases). CDR1 LGHNA and CDR2 YNFKEQ come from the germline V gene. The CDR3 has 13 residues. DNA of the CDR3: TGTGCCAGCGGCCAACCCCGGGACTCCAAGCGGTATTTT. Protein sequence: CASGQPRDSKRYF.

The rearrangement joins TRBV14 to TRBJ2-7; D is unclear. This CDR3 is built from 12 residues. The V gene lost 5 bases and the J gene lost 3 bases, with 8 bases spanning the gap. CDR1 and CDR2 (germline): SGHDN, FVKESK. For the CDR3, the DNA is TGTGCCAGCAGCAAAATAGACTACGAGCAGTACTTC. Its translation: CASSKIDYEQYF.

This clonotype was found many times. The chain has TRBV20-1 and TRBJ2-5; D may be TRBD2 (7 bases). This CDR3 is built from 16 residues. The germline gives CDR1 DFQATT, CDR2 SNEGSKA (reference sequence). Trimming took off 7 bases at V and 3 bases at J, with 24 bases between the two ends. For the CDR3, the DNA is TGCAGTGGCACAGGGCGGGGAGGGGGGTTGAAAGAGACCCAGTACTTC. This gives the protein CSGTGRGGGLKETQYF.

This clonotype was seen at least ten times. This chain's CDR3 is CASSLAFNYGYTF. DNA for the CDR3: TGCGCCAGCAGCTTGGCCTTTAACTATGGCTACACCTTC. The rearrangement joins TRBV5-1 to TRBJ1-2; no reliable D call. V lost 0 bases, J lost 1 base, and 4 bases lay in between. This CDR3 contains 13 residues. Germline loops: CDR1 SGHRS, CDR2 YFSETQ.

As for this clonotype: The junction differs from germline at one of its ends, possibly a read error. The V call is TRBV7-2, the J call TRBJ2-2, with 10 bases lining up with TRBD2. This CDR3 comprises 13 residues. Germline assignment: CDR1 SGHTA and CDR2 FQGNSA. The DNA of the CDR3 is TGTGCCAGCAGCTTATCGACGTGGCTAGCGGGGGTTTTT. Translation gives CASSLSTWLAGVF. Looking up the rest from reference TRBV7-2 and TRBJ2-2 gives the full variable domain: GAGVSQSPSNKVTEKGKDVELRCDPISGHTALYWYRQSLGQGLEFLIYFQGNSAPDKSGLPSDRFSAERTGGSVSTLTIQRTQQEDSAVYLCASSLSTWLAGVFGEGSRLTVL.

This clonotype was detected ten times or more. The chain has TRBV30 and TRBJ2-5; D gene ambiguous. V was cut by 4 bases and J by 5 bases, with 8 bases left in between. CDR3 length: 11 residues. Germline assignment: CDR1 GTSNPN and CDR2 SVGIG (reference sequence). The CDR3 protein is CAWKHHETQYF. CDR3 sequence (DNA): TGTGCCTGGAAGCATCATGAGACCCAGTACTTC.

This clonotype was found many times. The DNA of the CDR3 is TGCAGTGCTAGGCCCTCGGAGGCCTTAACAGCCAAAAACATTCAGTACTTC. This codes for CSARPSEALTAKNIQYF. The V call is TRBV20-1, the J call TRBJ2-4; the D gene is possibly TRBD2 (5 bases). The CDR3 contains 17 residues. Germline V CDR1 and CDR2: DFQATT, SNEGSKA (reference sequence). Trimming removed 3 bases at V and 0 bases at J, with 18 bases between.

In its sample, this clonotype was seen many times. J is TRBJ2-5 and V is TRBV12-3 or TRBV12-4; 11 bases are shared with TRBD1. V gave up 4 bases and J gave up 8 bases; unmatched junction bases: 3. CDR3 length: 13 amino acids. DNA for the CDR3: TGTGCCAGCAGTTACCGGACAGGGGGCACCCAGTACTTC. Amino acid sequence: CASSYRTGGTQYF.

In its sample, this clonotype was seen many times. The chain couples TRBV20-1 to TRBJ1-2; the D gene is possibly TRBD1 (5 bases). CDR3 length: 10 amino acids. Looked up from germline, CDR1 is DFQATT and CDR2 is SNEGSKA (reference sequence). V was pared by 6 bases and J by 8 bases, with 10 bases between. The CDR3 bases are TGCAGTGCCCAATGGGGGGGCTACACCTTC. As protein: CSAQWGGYTF.

This clonotype has ten or more counts. V and J are TRBV15 and TRBJ1-5; D is perhaps TRBD1 (5 bases). Germline V gene lookup returns CDR1 LNHNV and CDR2 YYDKDF (reference sequence). The ends were cut back, 3 bases at V and 1 base at J, with 10 bases in the middle. CDR3 length equals 15 residues. The CDR3 spells CATSSTGTSNQPQHF. The CDR3 DNA reads TGTGCCACCAGCAGCACTGGGACGAGCAATCAGCCCCAGCATTTT.

In this sample, this clonotype turned up many times. This chain connects TRBV28 to TRBJ2-7; TRBD1 matches 8 bases. Germline CDR1 is MDHEN and CDR2 is SYDVKM. The CDR3 loop spans 15 amino acids. V dropped 4 bases and J dropped 1; count of bases not matched to a gene: 6. The CDR3: CASSSFRGLSYEQYF. The CDR3 DNA reads TGTGCCAGCAGTTCTTTCAGGGGGCTATCCTACGAGCAGTACTTC.

In this sample, this clonotype turned up many times. This chain connects TRBV29-1 to TRBJ2-1, with D tentatively TRBD1 (6 bases). Deletions cut 4 bases from V and 10 bases from J, with 8 bases between. Germline CDR1 and CDR2: SQVTM and ANQGSEA. CDR3 length: 10 amino acids. The CDR3 protein is CSVAGTEQFF. The CDR3 DNA reads TGCAGCGTTGCTGGGACAGAGCAGTTCTTC.

On this clonotype: With a much larger clone just one base away, this may be a read error. The chain links TRBV5-1 to TRBJ2-1; unclear D gene. The CDR3 is made up of 12 amino acids. Germline V gene lookup returns CDR1 SGHRS and CDR2 YFSETQ. The CDR3 nucleotides are TGCGCCAGCAGCTTGGTTGGTAATGAGAAGTTCTTC. This sequence encodes CASSLVGNEKFF.

This clonotype was seen at least ten times. The chain links TRBV6-5 to TRBJ1-2; 8 bases map to TRBD1. In germline, CDR1 is MNHEY, CDR2 SVGAGI. CDR3 length: 12 amino acids. V shed 7 bases, J shed 4 bases, and the junction held 2 bases outside the gene matches. The CDR3 sequence: CASNTGGYGYTF. For the CDR3, the DNA is TGTGCCAGCAATACAGGGGGCTATGGCTACACCTTC.

In its sample, this clonotype was seen many times. The chain has TRBV18 and TRBJ2-7; the match to TRBD1 covers 10 bases. This CDR3 is built from 14 residues. CDR1 is KGHSH and CDR2 is LQKENI in the germline V gene. Trimming cost V 6 bases and J 3 bases; bases outside gene matches: 5. This CDR3 reads CASSLDRGLYEQYF. The DNA of the CDR3 is TGTGCCAGCTCCCTCGACAGGGGGCTCTACGAGCAGTACTTC.

Details on this clonotype: This may arise from a read error, as a much more abundant clone is one base away. The V call is TRBV6-5, the J call TRBJ1-4; no reliable D call. V was shortened by 6 bases and J by 12 bases, with 14 bases between the two germline ends. The CDR3 is made up of 12 amino acids. CDR1 is MNHEY, CDR2 SVGAGI, per germline. This CDR3 reads CASRREMSELFF. The DNA for the CDR3 is TGTGCCAGCAGGAGGGAGATGAGTGAACTGTTTTTT.

This clonotype was seen a few times. The chain uses TRBV12-3 or TRBV12-4 and TRBJ2-7; D not certain. Deletions cut 3 bases from V and 10 bases from J, with 22 bases between. The CDR3 runs 15 residues. The CDR3: CASSLSGPLGEFQYF. The CDR3 coding sequence is TGTGCCAGCAGTTTGTCAGGTCCCCTGGGTGAATTTCAGTACTTC.

This clonotype was seen a handful of times. Since a much larger clone is just one base distant, this may be a read error. The chain recombines TRBV5-1 with TRBJ2-1, with TRBD1 as a possible D gene (6 bases). V gave up 2 bases and J gave up 7 bases, with 13 bases separating them. The CDR3 is 14 residues long. Germline CDR1 SGHRS, CDR2 YFSETQ. CDR3 DNA sequence: TGCGCCAGCAGCTTTGGGACAAATACAAATGAGCAGTTCTTC. Amino acids: CASSFGTNTNEQFF.